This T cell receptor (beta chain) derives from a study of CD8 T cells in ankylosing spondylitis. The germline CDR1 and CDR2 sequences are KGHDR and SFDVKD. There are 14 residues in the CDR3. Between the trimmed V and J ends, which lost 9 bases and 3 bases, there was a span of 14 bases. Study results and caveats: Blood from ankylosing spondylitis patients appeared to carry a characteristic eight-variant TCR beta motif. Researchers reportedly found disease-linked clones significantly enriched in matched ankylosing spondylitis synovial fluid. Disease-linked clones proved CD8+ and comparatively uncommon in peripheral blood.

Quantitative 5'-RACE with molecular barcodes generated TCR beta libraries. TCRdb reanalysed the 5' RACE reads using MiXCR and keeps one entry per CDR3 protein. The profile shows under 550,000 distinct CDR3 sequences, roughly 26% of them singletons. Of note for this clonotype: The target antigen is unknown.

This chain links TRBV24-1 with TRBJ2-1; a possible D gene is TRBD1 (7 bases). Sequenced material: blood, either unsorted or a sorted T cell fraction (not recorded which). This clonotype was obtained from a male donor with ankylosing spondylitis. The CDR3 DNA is TGTGCCACCGAACCAGGGGGGAGCTACAATGAGCAGTTCTTC. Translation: CATEPGGSYNEQFF.